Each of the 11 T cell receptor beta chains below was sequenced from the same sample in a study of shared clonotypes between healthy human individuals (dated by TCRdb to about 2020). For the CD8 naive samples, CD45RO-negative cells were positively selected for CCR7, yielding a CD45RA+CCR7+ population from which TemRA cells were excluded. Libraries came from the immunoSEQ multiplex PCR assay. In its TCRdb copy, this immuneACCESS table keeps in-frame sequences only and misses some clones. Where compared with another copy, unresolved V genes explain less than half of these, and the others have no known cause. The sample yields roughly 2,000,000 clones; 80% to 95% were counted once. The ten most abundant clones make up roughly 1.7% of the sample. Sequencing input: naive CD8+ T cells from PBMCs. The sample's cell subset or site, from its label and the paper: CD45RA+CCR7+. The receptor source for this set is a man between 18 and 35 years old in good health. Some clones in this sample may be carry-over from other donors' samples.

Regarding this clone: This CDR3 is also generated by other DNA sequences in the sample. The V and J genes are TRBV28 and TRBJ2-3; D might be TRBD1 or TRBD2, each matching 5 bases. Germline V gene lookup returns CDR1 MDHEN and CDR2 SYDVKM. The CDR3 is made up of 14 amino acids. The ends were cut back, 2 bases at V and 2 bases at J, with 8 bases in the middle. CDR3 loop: CASSLRGYTDTQYF. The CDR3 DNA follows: TGTGCCAGCAGTTTACGGGGCTACACAGATACGCAGTATTTT.

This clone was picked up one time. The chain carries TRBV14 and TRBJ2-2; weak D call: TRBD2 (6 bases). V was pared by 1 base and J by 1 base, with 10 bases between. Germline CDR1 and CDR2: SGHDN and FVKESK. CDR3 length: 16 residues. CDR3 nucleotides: TGTGCCAGCAGCCAAGGAACTAGCAGGAACACCGGGGAGCTGTTTTTT. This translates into CASSQGTSRNTGELFF.

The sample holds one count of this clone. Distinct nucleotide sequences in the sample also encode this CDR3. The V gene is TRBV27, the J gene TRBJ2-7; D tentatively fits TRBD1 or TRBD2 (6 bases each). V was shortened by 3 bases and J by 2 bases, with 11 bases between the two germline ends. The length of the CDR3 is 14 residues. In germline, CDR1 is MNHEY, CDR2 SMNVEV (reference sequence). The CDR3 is CASSLRGATYEQYF. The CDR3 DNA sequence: TGTGCCAGCAGTTTGAGGGGGGCTACCTACGAGCAGTACTTC.

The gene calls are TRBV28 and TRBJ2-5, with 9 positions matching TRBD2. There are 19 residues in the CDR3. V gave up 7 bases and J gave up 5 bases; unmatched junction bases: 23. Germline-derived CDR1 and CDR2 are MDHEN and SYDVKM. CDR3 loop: CASTTSPNSGLASQETQYF. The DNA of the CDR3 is TGTGCCAGCACCACCTCCCCAAACTCGGGACTAGCTTCTCAGGAGACCCAGTACTTC.

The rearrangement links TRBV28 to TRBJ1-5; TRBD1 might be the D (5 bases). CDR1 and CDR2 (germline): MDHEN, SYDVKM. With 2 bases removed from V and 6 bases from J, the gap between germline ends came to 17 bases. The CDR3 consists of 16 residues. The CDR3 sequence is CASSLILGGDGQPQHF. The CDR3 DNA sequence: TGTGCCAGCAGTTTAATTCTAGGAGGGGACGGTCAGCCCCAGCATTTT.

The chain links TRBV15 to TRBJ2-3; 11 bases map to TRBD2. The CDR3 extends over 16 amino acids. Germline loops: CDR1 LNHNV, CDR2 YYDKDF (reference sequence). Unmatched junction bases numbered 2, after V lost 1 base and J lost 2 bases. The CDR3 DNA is TGTGCCACCAGCAGAGCTAGCGGGAGGTTCACAGATACGCAGTATTTT. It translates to CATSRASGRFTDTQYF.

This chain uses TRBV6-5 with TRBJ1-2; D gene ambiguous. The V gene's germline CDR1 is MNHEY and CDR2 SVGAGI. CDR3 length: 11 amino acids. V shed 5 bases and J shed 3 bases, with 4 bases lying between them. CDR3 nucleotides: TGTGCCAGCAGTGAACACTATGGCTACACCTTC. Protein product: CASSEHYGYTF.

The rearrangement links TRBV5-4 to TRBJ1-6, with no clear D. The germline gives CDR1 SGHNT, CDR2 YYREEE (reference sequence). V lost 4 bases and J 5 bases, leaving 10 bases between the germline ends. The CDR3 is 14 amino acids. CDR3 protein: CASSPGNDNSPLHF. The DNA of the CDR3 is TGTGCCAGCAGCCCCGGGAACGATAATTCACCCCTCCACTTT.

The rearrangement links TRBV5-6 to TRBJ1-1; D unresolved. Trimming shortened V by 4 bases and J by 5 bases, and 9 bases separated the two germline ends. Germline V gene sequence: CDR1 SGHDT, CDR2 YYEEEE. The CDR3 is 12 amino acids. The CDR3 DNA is TGTGCCAGCAGCGACTCGGCGACTGAAGCTTTCTTT. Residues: CASSDSATEAFF.

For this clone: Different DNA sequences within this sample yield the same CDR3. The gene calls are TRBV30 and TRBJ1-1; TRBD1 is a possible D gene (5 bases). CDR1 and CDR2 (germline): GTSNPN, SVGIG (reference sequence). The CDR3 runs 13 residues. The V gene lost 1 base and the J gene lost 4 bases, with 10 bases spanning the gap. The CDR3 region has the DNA TGTGCCTGGAGTGCGGGGGGGGGCACTGAAGCTTTCTTT. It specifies CAWSAGGGTEAFF.

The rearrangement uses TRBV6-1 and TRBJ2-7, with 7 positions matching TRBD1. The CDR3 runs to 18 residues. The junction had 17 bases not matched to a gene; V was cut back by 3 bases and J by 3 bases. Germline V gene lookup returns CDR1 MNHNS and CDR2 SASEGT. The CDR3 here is CASSEVPLRQGGHYEQYF. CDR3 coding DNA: TGTGCCAGCAGTGAGGTCCCCCTAAGACAGGGCGGGCACTACGAGCAGTACTTC.